This T cell receptor beta chain was sequenced during a study of tumor and adjacent non-tumor tissue in lung cancer (dated by TCRdb to 2016 to 2019). Regarding the study in general: By cancer type, the cohort comprised around 11 adenocarcinoma patients, a couple of squamous cell carcinoma patients and 1 small cell lung cancer patient. Sequencing generated a total of around 120 million productive TCRbeta reads, averaging approximately 3.8 million reads per sample. Using bulk TCRbeta repertoires from approximately 15 lung cancer patients, the study set lung tumor tissue side by side with matched distant non-tumor lung tissue. The roughly 15 patients were aged roughly 31 to 80 years, included 10 men and 5 women, and had TNM stage I to III disease. TCRbeta CDR3 sequencing was performed on around 30 paired specimens, with one tumor sample and one normal lung sample collected per patient.

Library method: multiplex PCR. Instrument on record: Illumina HiSeq 2500. Following protocols modified from ARM-PCR, the researchers constructed TCRbeta libraries through three rounds of nested PCR with primers (Table S4). Before sequencing, PCR products of 200-500 bp were excised from the gel and purified with the QIAquick gel extraction kit. Per the original workflow: Trimmomatic was used to clean the reads, FLASH merged the cleaned reads into complete CDR3 sequences, and MiTCR assigned the sequences to V(D)J germline segments. VDJtools was used to compute clonal diversity as the inverse Simpson's index. In-frame sequences without a premature stop codon were defined as productive reads. TCRdb trimmed the raw reads at Q25, called clones with MiXCR and kept productive beta chains. A single entry per CDR3 protein holds the most common genes and DNA from its merged rows. What appears here as the V and J calls and clone size reflects TCRdb's work, not the paper's. The sample includes around 66,000 distinct CDR3 sequences, with 55% to 85% observed a single time. 28% of the sample is taken by the ten largest.

As for this clonotype: The antigen this receptor binds is unknown. At one of its ends the junction is not consistent with the germline gene, which may arise from a read error.

The CDR3 covers 15 residues, taking in both the cysteine and the phenylalanine. The DNA shown is the 45-base CDR3, in frame from base 1. CDR1 and CDR2 were assigned from the germline V gene (reference sequence) as MNHNY and SVGAGI. Study-wide findings and limitations: The top 100 clones accounted for a significantly larger cumulative portion of the repertoire in normal lung than in tumor tissue. TCR diversity (inverse Simpson) was significantly higher in tumor than in normal lung tissue (roughly 430 vs 170, P = 0.0075, Mann-Whitney U test). Because peripheral blood was not sequenced, the blood TCRbeta repertoires of the lung cancer patients in the study went unexamined. TCR diversity was significantly higher in younger patients, and higher tumor TCR diversity was associated with shorter overall and disease-free survival. The sequencing platform is not named in the methods, and unique molecular identifiers are not mentioned. The cohort had only 15 or so patients, and the authors noted that larger samples and more detailed clinical data are needed.

RNA was extracted from bulk unsorted tissue and checked for quality with a NanoDrop ND-1000 and an Agilent 2100. All donors had newly diagnosed lung cancer, had not received prior chemotherapy, and were admitted for thoracic surgery in China between August and November 2014. Patients who had received previous radiotherapy or chemotherapy, or who had another concurrent cancer, were excluded from the study. Pieces of surgical tissue measuring about 1-2 cm3 were kept in RNAlater solution and stored at -80 degrees C until use. The sequence was collected from a man aged 60 to 69 with non-small cell lung cancer. The receptor chain draws on TRBV6-6 and TRBJ2-1, with TRBD2 as a weak D call on 6 bases. The material sequenced was lung tumor tissue. The CDR3 protein is CASSRTSRSHNERFF. The bases read TGTGCCAGCAGCCGAACTAGCAGGAGCCACAATGAGCGGTTCTTC.